The clone carrying this T cell receptor (beta chain) was detected many times. Its antigen is undetermined. V was shortened by 0 bases and J by 3 bases, with 9 bases between the two germline ends. Germline values: CDR1 SGDLS, CDR2 YYNGEE. The CDR3 runs 14 residues. TCRdb ran MiXCR on the RT-PCR reads and lists one entry per CDR3 protein. The repertoire holds fewer than 400,000 distinct CDR3 sequences, with 20% to 25% as singletons. This entry is derived from a study of response to subunit inactivated influenza vaccine. Findings of the study overall: Few new T cells, the authors suggested, are recruited by each seasonal influenza vaccination.

The receptor was derived from a man in his fifties or sixties who received an inactivated influenza vaccine. The input for sequencing was PBMCs from blood, taken less than 22 months after vaccination. This chain links TRBV9 with TRBJ1-1, with no clear D. This chain's CDR3 is CASSVGTRDTEAFF. DNA for the CDR3: TGTGCCAGCAGCGTAGGGACTAGGGACACTGAAGCTTTCTTT.